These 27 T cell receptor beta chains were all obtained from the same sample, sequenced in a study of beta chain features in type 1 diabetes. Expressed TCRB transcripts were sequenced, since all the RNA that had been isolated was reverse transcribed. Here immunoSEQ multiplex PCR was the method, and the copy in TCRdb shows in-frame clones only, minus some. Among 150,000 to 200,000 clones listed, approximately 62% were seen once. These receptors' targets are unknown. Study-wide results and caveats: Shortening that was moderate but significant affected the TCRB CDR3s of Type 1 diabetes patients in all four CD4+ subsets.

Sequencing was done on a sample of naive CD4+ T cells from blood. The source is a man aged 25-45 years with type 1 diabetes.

The chain's CDR3 is CASSSGLTGNTIYF. CDR3 bases: TGTGCCAGCAGCTCGGGACTGACTGGAAACACCATATATTTT. The chain carries TRBV7-2 and TRBJ1-3; TRBD1 is a possible D gene (5 bases). V lost 4 bases to trimming and J lost 2 bases, with 9 bases between them. This CDR3 comprises 14 residues. Per germline, CDR1 SGHTA and CDR2 FQGNSA.

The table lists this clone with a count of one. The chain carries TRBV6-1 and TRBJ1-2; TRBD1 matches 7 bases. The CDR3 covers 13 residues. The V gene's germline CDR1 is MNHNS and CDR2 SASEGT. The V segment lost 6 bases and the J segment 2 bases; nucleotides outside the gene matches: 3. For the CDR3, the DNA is TGTGCCAGCAGAGCGACAGGGAACTATGGCTACACCTTC. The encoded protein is CASRATGNYGYTF.

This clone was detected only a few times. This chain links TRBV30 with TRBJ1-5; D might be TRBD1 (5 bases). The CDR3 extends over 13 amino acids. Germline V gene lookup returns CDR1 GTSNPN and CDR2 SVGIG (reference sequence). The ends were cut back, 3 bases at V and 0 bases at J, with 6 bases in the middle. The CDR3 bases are TGTGCCTGGAGAGGGGATAGCAATCAGCCCCAGCATTTT. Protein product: CAWRGDSNQPQHF.

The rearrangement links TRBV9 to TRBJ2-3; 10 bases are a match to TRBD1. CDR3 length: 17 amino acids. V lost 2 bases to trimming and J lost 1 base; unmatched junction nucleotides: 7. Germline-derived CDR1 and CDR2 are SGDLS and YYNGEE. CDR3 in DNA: TGTGCCAGCAGCGTTGGGACAGGGGCGAGGGGCACAGATACGCAGTATTTT. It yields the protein CASSVGTGARGTDTQYF.

CDR3 sequence reads: CASSLGGNTEAFF. DNA of the CDR3: TGTGCCAGCAGTTTAGGGGGGAACACTGAAGCTTTCTTT. This chain uses TRBV28 with TRBJ1-1; TRBD1 might be the D (5 bases). The CDR3 covers 13 residues. V was clipped by 2 bases and J by 1 base, with 5 bases between them. Germline V gives CDR1 MDHEN, CDR2 SYDVKM.

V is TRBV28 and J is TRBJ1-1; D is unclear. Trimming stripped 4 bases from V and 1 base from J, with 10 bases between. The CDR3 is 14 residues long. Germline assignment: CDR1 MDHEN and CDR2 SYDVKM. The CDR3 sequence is CASSSPGENTEAFF. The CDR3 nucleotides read TGTGCCAGCAGTTCCCCTGGGGAGAACACTGAAGCTTTCTTT.

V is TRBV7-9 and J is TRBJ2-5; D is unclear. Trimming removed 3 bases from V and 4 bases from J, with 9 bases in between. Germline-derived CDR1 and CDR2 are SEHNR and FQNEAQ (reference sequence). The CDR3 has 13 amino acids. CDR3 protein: CASSLTLAETQYF. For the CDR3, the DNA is TGTGCCAGCAGCTTGACATTAGCAGAGACCCAGTACTTC.

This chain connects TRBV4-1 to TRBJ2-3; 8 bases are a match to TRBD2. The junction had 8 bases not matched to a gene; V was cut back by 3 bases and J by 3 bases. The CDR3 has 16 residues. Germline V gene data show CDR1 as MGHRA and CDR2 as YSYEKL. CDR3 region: CASSQGLSGDTDTQYF. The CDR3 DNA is TGCGCCAGCAGCCAGGGGCTTAGCGGGGATACAGATACGCAGTATTTT.

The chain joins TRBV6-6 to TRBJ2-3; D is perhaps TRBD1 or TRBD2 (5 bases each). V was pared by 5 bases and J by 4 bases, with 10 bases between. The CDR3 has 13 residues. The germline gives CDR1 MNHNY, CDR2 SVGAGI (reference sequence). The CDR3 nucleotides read TGTGCCAGCAGTCCCGTGGGGGCAGATACGCAGTATTTT. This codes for CASSPVGADTQYF.

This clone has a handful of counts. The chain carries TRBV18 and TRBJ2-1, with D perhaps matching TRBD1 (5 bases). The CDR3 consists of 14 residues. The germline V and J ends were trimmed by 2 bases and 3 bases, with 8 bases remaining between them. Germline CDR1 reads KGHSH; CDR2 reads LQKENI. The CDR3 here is CASSPGAGYNEQFF. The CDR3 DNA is TGTGCCAGCTCACCAGGGGCCGGCTACAATGAGCAGTTCTTC.

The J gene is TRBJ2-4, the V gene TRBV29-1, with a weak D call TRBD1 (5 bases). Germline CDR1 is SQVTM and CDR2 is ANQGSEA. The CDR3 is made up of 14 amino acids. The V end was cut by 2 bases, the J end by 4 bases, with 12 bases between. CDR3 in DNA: TGCAGCGTTGAAATTGGAGCAGGGAAAAACATTCAGTACTTC. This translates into CSVEIGAGKNIQYF.

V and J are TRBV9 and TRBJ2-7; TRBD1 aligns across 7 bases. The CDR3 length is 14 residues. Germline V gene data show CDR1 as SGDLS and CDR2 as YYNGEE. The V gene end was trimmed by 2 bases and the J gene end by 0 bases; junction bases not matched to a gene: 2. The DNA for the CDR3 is TGTGCCAGCAGCGTTTGGGACAGCTCCTACGAGCAGTACTTC. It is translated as CASSVWDSSYEQYF.

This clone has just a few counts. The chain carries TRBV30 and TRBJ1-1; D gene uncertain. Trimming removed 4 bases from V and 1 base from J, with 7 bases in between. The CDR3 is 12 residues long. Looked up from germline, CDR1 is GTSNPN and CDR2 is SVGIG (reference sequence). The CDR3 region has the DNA TGTGCCTGGAATCCAGGGAACACTGAAGCTTTCTTT. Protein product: CAWNPGNTEAFF.

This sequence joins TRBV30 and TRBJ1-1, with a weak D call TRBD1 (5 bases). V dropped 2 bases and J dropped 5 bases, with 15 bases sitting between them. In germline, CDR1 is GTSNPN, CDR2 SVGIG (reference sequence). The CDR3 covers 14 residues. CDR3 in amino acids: CAWSIAGSWTEAFF. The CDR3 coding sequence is TGTGCCTGGAGTATAGCAGGGAGTTGGACTGAAGCTTTCTTT.

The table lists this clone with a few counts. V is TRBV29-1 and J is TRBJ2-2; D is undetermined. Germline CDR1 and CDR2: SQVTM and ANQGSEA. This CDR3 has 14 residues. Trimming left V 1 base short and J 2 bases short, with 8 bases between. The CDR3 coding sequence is TGCAGCGTTGAAGCGCAGCCAAACACCGGGGAGCTGTTTTTT. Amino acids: CSVEAQPNTGELFF.

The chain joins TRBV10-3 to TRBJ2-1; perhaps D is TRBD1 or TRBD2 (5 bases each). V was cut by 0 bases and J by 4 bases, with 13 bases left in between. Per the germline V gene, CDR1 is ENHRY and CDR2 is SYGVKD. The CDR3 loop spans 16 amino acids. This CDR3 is CAISESEGTVYNEQFF. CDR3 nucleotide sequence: TGTGCCATCAGTGAGTCGGAAGGGACGGTATACAATGAGCAGTTCTTC.

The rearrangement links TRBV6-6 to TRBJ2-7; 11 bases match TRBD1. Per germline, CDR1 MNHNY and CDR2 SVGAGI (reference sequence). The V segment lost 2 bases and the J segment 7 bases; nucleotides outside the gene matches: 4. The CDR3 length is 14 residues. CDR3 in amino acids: CASSYVDRGREQYF. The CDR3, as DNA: TGTGCCAGCAGTTACGTGGACAGGGGGCGAGAGCAGTACTTC.

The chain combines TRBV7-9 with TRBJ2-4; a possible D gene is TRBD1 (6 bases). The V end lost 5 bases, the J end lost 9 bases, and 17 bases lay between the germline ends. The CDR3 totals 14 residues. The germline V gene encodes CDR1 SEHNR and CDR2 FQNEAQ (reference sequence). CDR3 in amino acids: CASSAQGTSFIQYF. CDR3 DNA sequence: TGTGCCAGCAGCGCACAGGGTACGAGTTTCATTCAGTACTTC.

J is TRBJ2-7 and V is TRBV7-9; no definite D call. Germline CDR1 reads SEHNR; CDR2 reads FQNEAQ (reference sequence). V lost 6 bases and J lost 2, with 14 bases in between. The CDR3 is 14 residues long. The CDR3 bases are TGTGCCAGCAGTCCCCCACAGCGAACCTACGAGCAGTACTTC. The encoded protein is CASSPPQRTYEQYF.

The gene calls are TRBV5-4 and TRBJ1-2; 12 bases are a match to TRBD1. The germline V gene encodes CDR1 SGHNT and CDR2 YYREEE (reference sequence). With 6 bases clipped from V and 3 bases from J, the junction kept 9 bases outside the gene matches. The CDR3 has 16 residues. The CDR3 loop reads CASNDARDRGHYGYTF. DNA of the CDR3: TGTGCCAGCAATGACGCCCGGGACAGGGGGCACTATGGCTACACCTTC.

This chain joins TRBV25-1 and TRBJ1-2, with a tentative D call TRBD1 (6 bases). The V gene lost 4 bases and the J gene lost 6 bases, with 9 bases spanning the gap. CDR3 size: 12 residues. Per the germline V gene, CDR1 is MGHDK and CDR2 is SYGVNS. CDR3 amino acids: CASSVRGDGYTF. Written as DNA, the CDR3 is TGTGCCAGCAGTGTCAGGGGCGATGGCTACACCTTC.

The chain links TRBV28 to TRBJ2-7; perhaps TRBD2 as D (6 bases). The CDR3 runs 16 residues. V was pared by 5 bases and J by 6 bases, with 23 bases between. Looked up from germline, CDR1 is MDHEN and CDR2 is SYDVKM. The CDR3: CASSVRRGLGSGEQYF. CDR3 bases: TGTGCCAGCAGTGTAAGGAGGGGATTAGGTTCGGGCGAGCAGTACTTC.

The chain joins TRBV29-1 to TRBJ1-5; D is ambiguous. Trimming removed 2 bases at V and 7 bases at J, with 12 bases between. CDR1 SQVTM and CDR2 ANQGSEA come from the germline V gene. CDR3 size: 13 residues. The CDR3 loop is CSVELSGGQPQHF. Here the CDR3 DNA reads TGCAGCGTTGAACTTTCAGGCGGACAGCCCCAGCATTTT.

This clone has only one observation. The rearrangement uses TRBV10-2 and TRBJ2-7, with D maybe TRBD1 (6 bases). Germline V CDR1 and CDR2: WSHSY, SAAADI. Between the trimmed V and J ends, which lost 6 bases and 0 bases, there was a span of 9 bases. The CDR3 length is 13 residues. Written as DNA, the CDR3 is TGCGCCAGCAGCAACAGGGCCTCCTACGAGCAGTACTTC. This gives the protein CASSNRASYEQYF.

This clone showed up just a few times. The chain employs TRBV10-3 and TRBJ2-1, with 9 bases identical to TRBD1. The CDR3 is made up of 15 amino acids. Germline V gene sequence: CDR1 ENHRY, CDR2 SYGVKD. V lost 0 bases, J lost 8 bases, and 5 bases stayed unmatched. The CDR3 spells CAISESNRGHDEQFF. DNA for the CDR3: TGTGCCATCAGTGAGTCGAACAGGGGGCACGATGAGCAGTTCTTC.

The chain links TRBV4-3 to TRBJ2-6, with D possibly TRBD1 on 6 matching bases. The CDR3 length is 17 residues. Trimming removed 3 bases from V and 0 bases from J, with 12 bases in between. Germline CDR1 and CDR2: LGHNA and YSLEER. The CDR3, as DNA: TGCGCCAGCAGCCACGACACAGGGAGCTCTGGGGCCAACGTCCTGACTTTC. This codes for CASSHDTGSSGANVLTF.

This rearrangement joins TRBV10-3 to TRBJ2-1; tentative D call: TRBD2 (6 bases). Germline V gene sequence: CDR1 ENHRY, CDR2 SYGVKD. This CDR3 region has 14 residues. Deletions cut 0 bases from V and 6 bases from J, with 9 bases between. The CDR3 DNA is TGTGCCATCAGTGAGTCGCGGGGCGGCAATGAGCAGTTCTTC. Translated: CAISESRGGNEQFF.